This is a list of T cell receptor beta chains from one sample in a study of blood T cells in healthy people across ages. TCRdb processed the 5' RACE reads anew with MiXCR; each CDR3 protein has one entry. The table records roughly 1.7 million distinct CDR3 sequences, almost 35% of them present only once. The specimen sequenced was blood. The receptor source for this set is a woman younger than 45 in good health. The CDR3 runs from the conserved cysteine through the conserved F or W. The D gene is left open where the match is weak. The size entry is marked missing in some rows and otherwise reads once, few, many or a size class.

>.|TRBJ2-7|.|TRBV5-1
TGCGCCAGCCGTCTCTCATCACAGGTTCCCTACGAGCAGTACTTC
CASRLSSQVPYEQYF
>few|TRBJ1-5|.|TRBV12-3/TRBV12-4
TGTGCCAGCAGTTCCCAGGGGCAACGGAATCAGCCCCAGCATTTT
CASSSQGQRNQPQHF
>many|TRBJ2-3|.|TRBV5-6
TGTGCCAGCAGCTTTCCTGCCACAGATACGCAGTATTTT
CASSFPATDTQYF
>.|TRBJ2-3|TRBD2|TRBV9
TGTGCCAGCAGCGTCGGGACTAGCCACACAGATACGCAGTATTTT
CASSVGTSHTDTQYF
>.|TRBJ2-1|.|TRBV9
TGTGCCAGCAGCCCCCTCAAACTATACTCCTACAATGAGCAGTTCTTC
CASSPLKLYSYNEQFF
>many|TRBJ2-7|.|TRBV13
TGTGCCAGCAGCATCCGACACCTCTACGAGCAGTACTTC
CASSIRHLYEQYF
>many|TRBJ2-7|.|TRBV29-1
TGCAGCGTTGAGAGTACGGGGGATTACTACGAGCAGTACTTC
CSVESTGDYYEQYF
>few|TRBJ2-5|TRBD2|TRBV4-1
TGCGCCAGCAGCCAGACTAAGCGGGGTCATCAAGAGACCCAGTACTTC
CASSQTKRGHQETQYF
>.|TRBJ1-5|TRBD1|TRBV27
TGTGCCAGCAGTAAGGGACAGGGGGTCGCTCAGCCCCAGCATTTT
CASSKGQGVAQPQHF
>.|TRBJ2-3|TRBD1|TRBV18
TGTGCCAGCTCACCACCGATGCGACAGGGGAGCCCAGATACGCAGTATTTT
CASSPPMRQGSPDTQYF
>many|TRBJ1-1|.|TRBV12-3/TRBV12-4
TGTGCCAGCAGTTTAGGTCCGAACACTGAAGCTTTCTTT
CASSLGPNTEAFF
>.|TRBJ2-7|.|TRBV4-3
TGCGCCAGCAGCCCATTCCGGGACCCCAATTCCTACAATGAGCAGTACTTC
CASSPFRDPNSYNEQYF
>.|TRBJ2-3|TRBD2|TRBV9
TGTGCCAGCAGCCCCCACGGGGGGAGCTCCACAGATACGCGGTATTTT
CASSPHGGSSTDTRYF
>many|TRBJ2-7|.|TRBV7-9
TGTGCCACCGACCCGGGTAGGGTTGGGTACGAGCAGTACTTC
CATDPGRVGYEQYF
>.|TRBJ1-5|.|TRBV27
TGTGCCAGCCCTCCGGCCCCCAATCAGCCCCAGCATTTT
CASPPAPNQPQHF
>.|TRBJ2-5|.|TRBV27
TGTGCCAGCAGTTTATCCCTGGGTTCGGAGACCCAGTACTTC
CASSLSLGSETQYF
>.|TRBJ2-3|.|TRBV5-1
TGCGCCAGCAGCCCGAATCCTAGTCGGGCAGATACGCAGTATTTT
CASSPNPSRADTQYF
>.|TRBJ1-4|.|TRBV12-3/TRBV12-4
TGTGCCAGCAGTCAGGGATTTTCAACTAATGAAAAACTGTTTTTT
CASSQGFSTNEKLFF
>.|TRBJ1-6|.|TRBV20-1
TGCAGTGCTAGAGATAAGGCGCGGAATTCCGGGGGTTCACCCCTCCACTTT
CSARDKARNSGGSPLHF
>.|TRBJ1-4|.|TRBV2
TGTGCCAGCAGTCCGAGTGGTGGACCCCGGGGGGAAAAACTGTTTTTT
CASSPSGGPRGEKLFF
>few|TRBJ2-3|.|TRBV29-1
TGCAGCGTTGTTTTGGTCAGGGTTTCCGATACGCAGTATTTT
CSVVLVRVSDTQYF
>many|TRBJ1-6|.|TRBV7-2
TGTGCCAGCAGCTTAGCTCATAATTCACCCCTCCACTTT
CASSLAHNSPLHF
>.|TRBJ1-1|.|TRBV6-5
TGTGCCAGCAGGTCGTCCCACGGAACTGAAGCTTTCTTT
CASRSSHGTEAFF
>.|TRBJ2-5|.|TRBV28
TGTGCCAGCAGTACCAAACGAAAAGGGAAGTACCAAGAGACCCAGTACTTC
CASSTKRKGKYQETQYF